This T cell receptor beta chain is drawn from a study of blood T cell repertoires in COVID-19 (dated by TCRdb to 2018 to 2021). Background on the whole study: Samples from collaborators originated in the United States, Italy and Spain and spanned both the acute and convalescent phases of COVID-19. The material from the prospective study consisted of cDNA or gDNA derived from T cells, B-cell-depleted T cells, or PBMCs. Deeply sampled blood TCRbeta repertoires from subjects exposed to, actively infected with, or recovered from COVID-19 were included in the dataset. The repertoires were released in a freely available public database meant as a resource for research on the immune response to SARS-CoV-2. Samples were obtained from the ongoing ImmuneRACE study (first 160 participants) and from 1,200 or so subjects provided by 6 global collaborators. A de-identified subject ID, COVID-19 status, age in years and sex were almost always included in the sample metadata. Where available, HLA class I and class II types were taken from metadata supplied by the sample provider and were not determined by assay-based typing. General conclusions and limits of the study: The amount of clinical and demographic metadata varied by source and participant and was provided uncurated.

TCRbeta CDR3 regions were amplified from genomic DNA by means of the immunoSEQ Assay, a bias-controlled multiplex PCR. As for the authors' bioinformatics: The number of nucleated cells in each sample was estimated by amplification of reference gene primers within the assay. To quantify the absolute abundance of each unique TCRbeta CDR3 rearrangement, sequence reads were collapsed and filtered. For each sample, productive Simpson clonality was calculated as the square root of Simpson's diversity index across productive rearrangements. TCRdb took over this immuneACCESS table, retaining in-frame rearrangements with V and J assigned. Such tables are incomplete; in checked studies, under half of the missing clones stem from an unresolved V gene, and the remainder is unexplained. The DNA gave D and trimming, while V, J and clone size come from that table. Counted in this sample were 300,000 to 400,000 clones; under 95% of them appeared once. Jointly, the top ten make up 2.5% to 4% of the sample.

Trimmed from V: 2 bases; trimmed from J: 5 bases; junction bases lacking a gene match: 6. The CDR3 runs 15 amino acids, cysteine and phenylalanine included. The retained sequence is limited to the CDR3, 45 bases, with the frame set at the first base. CDR1 and CDR2 are read off the germline V gene as MDHEN and SYDVKM. Notes on this clone: There is no known antigen for this receptor. There are no base qualities to consult, and no much larger clone falls within one base.

A second Seattle source provided samples from volunteer blood donors who had recovered from COVID-19. Collaborating institutions collected whole blood in K2EDTA tubes following their own protocols. For TCRbeta analysis, collaborator samples were shipped as frozen whole blood, as isolated PBMCs, or as DNA extracted from either sample type. Sequenced: peripheral blood. The V and J segments used are TRBV28 and TRBJ2-5; 9 central nucleotides agree with TRBD2. The receptor's source is a young woman who had recovered from COVID-19. The nucleotide sequence is TGTGCCAGCAGTTTAGTAGCGGGAGTTGCGGAGACCCAGTACTTC. Protein translation: CASSLVAGVAETQYF.